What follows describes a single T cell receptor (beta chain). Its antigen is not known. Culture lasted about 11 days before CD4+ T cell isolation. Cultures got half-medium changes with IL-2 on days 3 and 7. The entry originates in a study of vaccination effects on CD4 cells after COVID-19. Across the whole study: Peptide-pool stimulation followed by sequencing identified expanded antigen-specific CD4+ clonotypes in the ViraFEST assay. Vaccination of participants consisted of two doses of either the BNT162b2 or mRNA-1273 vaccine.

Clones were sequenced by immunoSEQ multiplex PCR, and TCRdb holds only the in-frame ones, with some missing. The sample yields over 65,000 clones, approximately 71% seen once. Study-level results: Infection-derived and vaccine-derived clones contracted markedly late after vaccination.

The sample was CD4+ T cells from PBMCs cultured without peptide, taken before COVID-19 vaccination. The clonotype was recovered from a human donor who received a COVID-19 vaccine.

The CDR3 protein is CASSQDRTSAGGAETQYF. DNA of the CDR3: TGCGCCAGCAGCCAGGACCGTACGTCAGCGGGGGGGGCGGAGACCCAGTACTTC. V and J are TRBV4-1 and TRBJ2-5, with 10 bases that match TRBD2. This CDR3 comprises 18 residues. Per the germline V gene, CDR1 is MGHRA and CDR2 is YSYEKL. J lost 5 bases, V lost 3 bases, and 15 bases had no gene match.